A selection of T cell receptor beta chains follows, all from one sample in a study of regulatory T cells in long-lasting Graves disease. Each CDR3 protein gets one entry after TCRdb re-called the multiplex PCR reads with MiXCR. The sample yields some 600,000 distinct CDR3 sequences, 15% to 20% seen once. The data were also submitted as part of a second study, on T cells in Graves' hyperthyroidism and ophthalmopathy.

The sample here was peripheral blood mononuclear cells (PBMCs), taken at new diagnosis, from a patient treated with antithyroid drugs. The receptor source for this set is a man between 18 and 35 years old with Graves disease. Both conserved end residues are part of each CDR3. D genes are given only for firm matches. For some rows the clone size is stated as once, few or many, or as a class when expanded; others skip it.

CDR3 length,J gene,D gene,clone size,V gene,CDR3 protein,CDR3 DNA
11,TRBJ2-7,-,-,TRBV20-1,CSASQASEQYF,TGCAGTGCTAGCCAAGCTAGCGAGCAGTACTTC
17,TRBJ1-1,-,few,TRBV3-1,CASSQDPGSGANTEAFF,TGTGCCAGCAGCCAAGATCCAGGGTCAGGGGCGAACACTGAAGCTTTCTTT
14,TRBJ1-3,-,-,TRBV29-1,CSVELTGAGNTIYF,TGCAGCGTTGAGTTAACGGGGGCTGGAAACACCATATATTTT
15,TRBJ2-3,TRBD1,-,TRBV5-1,CASRLTGGGTDTQYF,TGCGCCAGCAGATTGACAGGGGGTGGCACAGATACGCAGTATTTT
14,TRBJ1-2,-,-,TRBV5-1,CASSPQGSNYGYTF,TGCGCCAGCAGCCCACAGGGTTCTAACTATGGCTACACCTTC
11,TRBJ2-2,-,few,TRBV30,CASGVPGELFF,TGTGCCTCAGGGGTTCCCGGGGAGCTGTTTTTT
15,TRBJ1-4,-,many,TRBV20-1,CSARDQGGQGEKLFF,TGCAGTGCTAGAGATCAAGGGGGTCAGGGGGAAAAACTGTTTTTT
13,TRBJ1-1,TRBD1,-,TRBV29-1,CSVFPTGATEAFF,TGCAGCGTTTTTCCCACAGGGGCAACTGAAGCTTTCTTT
11,TRBJ2-1,-,-,TRBV12-5,CASGLGNEQFF,TGTGCTAGTGGTTTAGGGAATGAGCAGTTCTTC
14,TRBJ1-2,-,-,TRBV5-1,CASSAAASNYGYTF,TGCGCCAGCAGCGCGGCAGCCTCTAACTATGGCTACACCTTC
14,TRBJ1-6,-,few,TRBV20-1,CSAARARNNSPLHF,TGCAGTGCTGCCCGGGCTCGGAATAATTCACCCCTCCACTTT
15,TRBJ1-1,-,many,TRBV6-2/TRBV6-3,CASSYSSGSSTEAFF,TGTGCCAGCAGTTACTCGTCAGGGTCGAGCACTGAAGCTTTCTTT
13,TRBJ1-6,-,many,TRBV27,CASSYGGNSPLHF,TGTGCCAGCAGTTACGGGGGAAATTCACCCCTCCACTTT
14,TRBJ2-5,-,-,TRBV20-1,CSAILAAGLETQYF,TGCAGTGCTATACTAGCTGCGGGCCTTGAGACCCAGTACTTC
13,TRBJ2-3,-,many,TRBV7-9,CASNGGTPDTQYF,TGTGCCAGCAATGGGGGCACGCCGGATACGCAGTATTTT